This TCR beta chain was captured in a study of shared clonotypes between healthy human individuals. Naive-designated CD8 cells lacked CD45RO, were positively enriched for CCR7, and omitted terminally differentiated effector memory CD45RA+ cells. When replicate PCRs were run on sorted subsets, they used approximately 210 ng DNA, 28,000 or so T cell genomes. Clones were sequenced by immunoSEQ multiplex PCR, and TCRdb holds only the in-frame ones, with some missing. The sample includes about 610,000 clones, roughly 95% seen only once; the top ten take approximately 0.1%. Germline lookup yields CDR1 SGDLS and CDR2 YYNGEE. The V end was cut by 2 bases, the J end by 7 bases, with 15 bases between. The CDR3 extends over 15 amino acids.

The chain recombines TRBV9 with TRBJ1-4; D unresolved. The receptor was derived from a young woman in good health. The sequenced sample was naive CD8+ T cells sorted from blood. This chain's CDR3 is CASSVSSSLGEKLFF. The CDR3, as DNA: TGTGCCAGCAGCGTTTCGAGTTCACTGGGTGAAAAACTGTTTTTT.